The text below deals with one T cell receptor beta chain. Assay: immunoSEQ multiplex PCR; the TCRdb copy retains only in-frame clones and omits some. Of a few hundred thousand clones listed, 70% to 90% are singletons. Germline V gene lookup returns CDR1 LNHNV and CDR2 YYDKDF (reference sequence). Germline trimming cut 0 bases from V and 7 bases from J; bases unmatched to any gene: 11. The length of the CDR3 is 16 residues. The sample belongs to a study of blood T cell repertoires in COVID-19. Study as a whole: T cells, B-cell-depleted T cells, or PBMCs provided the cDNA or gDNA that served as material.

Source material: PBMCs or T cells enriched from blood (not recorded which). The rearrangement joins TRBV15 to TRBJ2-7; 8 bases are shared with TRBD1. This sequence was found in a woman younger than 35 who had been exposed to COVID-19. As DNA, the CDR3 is TGTGCCACCAGCAGAGAGGGAACGGACAGGGTGGATGAGCAGTACTTC. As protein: CATSREGTDRVDEQYF.